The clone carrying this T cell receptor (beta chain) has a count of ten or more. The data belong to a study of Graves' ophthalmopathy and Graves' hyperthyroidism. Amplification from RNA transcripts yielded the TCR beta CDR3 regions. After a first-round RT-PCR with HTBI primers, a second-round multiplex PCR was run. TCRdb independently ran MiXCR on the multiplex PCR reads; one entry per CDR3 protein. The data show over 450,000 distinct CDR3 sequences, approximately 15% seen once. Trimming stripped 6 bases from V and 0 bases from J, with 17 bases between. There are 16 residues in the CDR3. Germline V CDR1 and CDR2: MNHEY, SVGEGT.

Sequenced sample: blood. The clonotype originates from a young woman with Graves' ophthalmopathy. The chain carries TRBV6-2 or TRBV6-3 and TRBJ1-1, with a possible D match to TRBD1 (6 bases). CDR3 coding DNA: TGTGCCAGCAGCGACGGGGACAACTTCATGAACACTGAAGCTTTCTTT. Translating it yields CASSDGDNFMNTEAFF.